This TCR beta chain was observed in a study of T cell repertoires in aging, cancer and after chemotherapy. TRB rearrangements spanning V, D and J were amplified using mixed TRB-A/B primers. TCRdb reprocessed the multiplex PCR reads with MiXCR, giving one entry per CDR3 protein. The data show some 10,000 distinct CDR3 sequences, with roughly 32% seen just once and 2.5% to 4% held by the top ten. The template was genomic DNA from peripheral blood, not RNA. V gave up 1 base and J gave up 7 bases, with 13 bases separating them. This CDR3 contains 15 residues. The V gene's germline CDR1 is LNHNV and CDR2 YYDKDF (reference sequence). This clonotype is deemed medium-sized.

The sample consisted of blood. The chain has TRBV15 and TRBJ1-4, with D perhaps TRBD1 (6 bases). This sequence was found in a human donor in good health. The DNA for the CDR3 is TGTGCCACCAGCAGAGTTCAACAGGGAGGTGAAAAACTGTTTTTT. Residues: CATSRVQQGGEKLFF. Combining the CDR3 with reference TRBV15 and TRBJ1-4 gives the whole variable domain DAMVIQNPRYQVTQFGKPVTLSCSQTLNHNVMYWYQQKSSQAPKLLFHYYDKDFNNEADTPDNFQSRRPNTSFCFLDIRSPGLGDTAMYLCATSRVQQGGEKLFFGSGTQLSVL.